Included here is one T cell receptor (beta chain) sequence, with context. Its antigen is as yet unknown. This sample was taken from a study of T cell responses to AZD1222 COVID-19 vaccine. Looking at the study overall: Pooling of second doses given at about 4 or about 12 weeks was done. Study-level findings and limits: The donor group comprised mostly white British people and more females; the analysis possibly underestimated clonal diversity. No repertoire was sampled before or during the peak T cell response, only after it.

Generated by immunoSEQ multiplex PCR, the TCRdb table keeps only in-frame clones and is missing some. The sample holds 50,000 to 75,000 clones, more than 70% seen once. The receptor's source is an adult in good health. Sequenced here: peripheral blood, sampled on day 0 of AZD1222 vaccination.

This chain's CDR3 is CASSSPTGGGEKLFF. CDR3 nucleotides: TGTGCCAGCAGTTCCCCAACAGGGGGCGGTGAAAAACTGTTTTTT. The rearrangement joins TRBV6-5 to TRBJ1-4, with 9 bases that match TRBD1. Unmatched junction bases numbered 7, after V lost 4 bases and J lost 7 bases. There are 15 residues in the CDR3. Germline values: CDR1 MNHEY, CDR2 SVGAGI.